This T cell receptor beta chain was sequenced in a study of cytotoxic CD8 clonotypes in ibrutinib-treated CLL. Study as a whole: Patient counts were some 11 relapsed/refractory, roughly 16 treatment-naive and about 18 IGHV unmutated.

TCR beta library input comprised approximately 2 micrograms of genomic DNA from cryopreserved PBMCs. Of note for this clone: Its antigen is currently unknown.

Study conclusions and caveats: Private clonotypes, not public ones, expanded at ibrutinib response. Against age-matched healthy donors, baseline clonality ran higher and tracked circulating CD8+ T-cell counts.

This CDR3 is built from 14 residues. V shed 4 bases and J 6 bases; nucleotides not matched to a gene: 5. Per the germline V gene, CDR1 is WNHNN and CDR2 is SYGVQD (reference sequence). Method: immunoSEQ multiplex PCR; TCRdb's copy keeps in-frame clones and lacks some. The repertoire consists of roughly 40,000 clones, with almost 70% occurring once and the leading ten covering approximately 13%. The chain couples TRBV10-1 to TRBJ2-1; 8 positions agree with TRBD2. Sequencing was performed on PBMCs, taken after 12 months of ibrutinib treatment. This TCR was sampled from a human donor with chronic lymphocytic leukemia. The CDR3, as DNA: TGCGCCAGCAGTGCAGCGGGAGCCCCCAATGAGCAGTTCTTC. Translation gives CASSAAGAPNEQFF.